The present T cell receptor (beta chain) was sequenced within a study of T-cell reconstitution after alpha-beta-depleted transplantation in children. Unique molecular identifiers were built into the TCRbeta library. TCRdb passed the PCR reads through MiXCR, listing each CDR3 protein once. Of around 90,000 distinct CDR3 sequences in the sample, roughly 15% were seen once. This CDR3 contains 16 residues. Germline-derived CDR1 and CDR2 are LNHNV and YYDKDF (reference sequence). The V end lost 0 bases, the J end lost 6 bases, and 17 bases lay between the germline ends. The chain joins TRBV15 to TRBJ2-5; possible D gene TRBD2, 6 bases. The material sequenced was PBMCs, mostly from graft donor cells, taken 180 days after TCRalphabeta/CD19-depleted stem cell transplant. The sequence derives from a male patient aged 2 to 10 who had a stem cell transplant for acute lymphoblastic leukemia, so the T cells may come from the graft donor. Here the CDR3 reads CATSREGLARIKTQYF. In DNA, the CDR3 is TGTGCCACCAGCAGAGAGGGGCTAGCGCGGATAAAGACCCAGTACTTC.